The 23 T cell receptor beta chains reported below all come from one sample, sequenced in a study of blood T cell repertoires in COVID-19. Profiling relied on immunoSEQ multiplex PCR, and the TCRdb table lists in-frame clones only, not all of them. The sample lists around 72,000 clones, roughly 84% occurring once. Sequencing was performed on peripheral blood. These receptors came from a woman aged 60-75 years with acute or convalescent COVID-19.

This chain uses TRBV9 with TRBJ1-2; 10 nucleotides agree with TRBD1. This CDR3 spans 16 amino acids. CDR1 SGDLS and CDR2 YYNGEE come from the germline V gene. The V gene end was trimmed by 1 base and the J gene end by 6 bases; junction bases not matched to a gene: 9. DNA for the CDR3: TGTGCCAGCAGCGTACTGCCCCGGGACAGGGGCGATGGCTACACCTTC. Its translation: CASSVLPRDRGDGYTF.

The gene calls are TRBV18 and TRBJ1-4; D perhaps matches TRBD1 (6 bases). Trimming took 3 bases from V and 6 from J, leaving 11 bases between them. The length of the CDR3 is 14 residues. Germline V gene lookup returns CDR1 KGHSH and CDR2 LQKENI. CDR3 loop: CASSPQGLDEKLFF. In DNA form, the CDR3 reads TGTGCCAGCTCACCGCAGGGGCTGGATGAAAAACTGTTTTTT.

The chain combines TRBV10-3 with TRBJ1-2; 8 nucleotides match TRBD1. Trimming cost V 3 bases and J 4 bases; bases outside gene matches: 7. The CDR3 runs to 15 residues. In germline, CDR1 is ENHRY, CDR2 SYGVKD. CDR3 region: CAISEGTGGPYGYTF. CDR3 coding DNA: TGTGCCATCAGTGAAGGGACAGGTGGACCCTATGGCTACACCTTC.

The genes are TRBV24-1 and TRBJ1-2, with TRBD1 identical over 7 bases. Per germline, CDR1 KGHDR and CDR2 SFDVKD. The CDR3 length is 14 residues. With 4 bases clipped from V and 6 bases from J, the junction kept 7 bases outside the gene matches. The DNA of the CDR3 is TGTGCCACCAGTGACACCAGGGGGGTGGATGGCTACACCTTC. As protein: CATSDTRGVDGYTF.

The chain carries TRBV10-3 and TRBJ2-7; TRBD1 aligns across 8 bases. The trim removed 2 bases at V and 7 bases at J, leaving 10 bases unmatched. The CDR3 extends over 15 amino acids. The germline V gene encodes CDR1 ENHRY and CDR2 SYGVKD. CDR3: CAISEEGRGRREQYF. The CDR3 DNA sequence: TGTGCCATCAGTGAGGAAGGCAGGGGGCGGAGGGAGCAGTACTTC.

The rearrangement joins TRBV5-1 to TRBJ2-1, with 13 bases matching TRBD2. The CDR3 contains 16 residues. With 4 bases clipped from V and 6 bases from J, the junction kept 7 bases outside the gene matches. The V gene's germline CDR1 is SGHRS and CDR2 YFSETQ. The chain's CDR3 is CASSTRTSGGPNEQFF. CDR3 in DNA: TGCGCCAGCAGCACCAGGACTAGCGGGGGACCCAATGAGCAGTTCTTC.

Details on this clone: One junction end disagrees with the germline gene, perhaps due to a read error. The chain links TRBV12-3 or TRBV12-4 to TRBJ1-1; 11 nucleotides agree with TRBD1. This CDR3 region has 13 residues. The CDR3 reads CASSPGQGDRWAF. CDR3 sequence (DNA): TGTGCCAGCAGCCCGGGACAGGGGGATAGGTGGGCATTT.

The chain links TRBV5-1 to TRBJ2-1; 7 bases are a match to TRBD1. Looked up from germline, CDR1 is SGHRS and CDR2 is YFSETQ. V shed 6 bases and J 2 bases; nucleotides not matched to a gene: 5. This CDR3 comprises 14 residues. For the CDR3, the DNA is TGCGCCAGCACTCCCGACAGGGCCTACAATGAGCAGTTCTTC. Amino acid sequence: CASTPDRAYNEQFF.

The CDR3 coding sequence is TGTGCCAGCAGCCCAACACAGGGTATGACTGGAAACACCATATATTTT. Protein product: CASSPTQGMTGNTIYF. The chain couples TRBV9 to TRBJ1-3, with D perhaps TRBD1 (6 bases). The V and J ends lost 4 bases and 2 bases respectively, with 16 bases between them. Germline assignment: CDR1 SGDLS and CDR2 YYNGEE. This CDR3 has 16 amino acids.

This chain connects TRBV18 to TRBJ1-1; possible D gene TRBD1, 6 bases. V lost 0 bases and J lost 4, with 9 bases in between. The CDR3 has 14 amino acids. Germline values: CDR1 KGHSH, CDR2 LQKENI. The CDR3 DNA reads TGTGCCAGCTCACCACCGCCGACAGGCACTGAAGCTTTCTTT. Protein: CASSPPPTGTEAFF.

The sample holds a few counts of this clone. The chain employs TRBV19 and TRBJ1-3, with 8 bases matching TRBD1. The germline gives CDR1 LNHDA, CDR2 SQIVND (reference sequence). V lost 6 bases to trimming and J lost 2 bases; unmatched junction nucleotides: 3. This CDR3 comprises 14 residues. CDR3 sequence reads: CASSMTGAGNTIYF. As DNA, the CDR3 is TGTGCCAGTAGCATGACAGGGGCTGGAAACACCATATATTTT.

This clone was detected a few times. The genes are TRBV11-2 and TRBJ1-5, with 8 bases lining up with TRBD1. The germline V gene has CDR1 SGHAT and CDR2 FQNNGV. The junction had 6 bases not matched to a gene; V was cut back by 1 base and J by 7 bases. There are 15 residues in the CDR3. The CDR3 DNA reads TGTGCCAGCAGCTTAGCAGCGACAGGGGAACAGCCCCAGCATTTT. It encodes CASSLAATGEQPQHF.

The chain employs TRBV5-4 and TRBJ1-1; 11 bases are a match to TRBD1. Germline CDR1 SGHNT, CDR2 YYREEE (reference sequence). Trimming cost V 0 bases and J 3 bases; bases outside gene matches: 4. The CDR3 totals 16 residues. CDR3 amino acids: CASSLGDRGWDTEAFF. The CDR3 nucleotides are TGTGCCAGCAGCTTGGGGGACAGGGGGTGGGACACTGAAGCTTTCTTT. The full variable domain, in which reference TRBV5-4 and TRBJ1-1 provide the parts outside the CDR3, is ETGVTQSPTHLIKTRGQQVTLRCSSQSGHNTVSWYQQALGQGPQFIFQYYREEENGRGNFPPRFSGLQFPNYSSELNVNALELDDSALYLCASSLGDRGWDTEAFFGQGTRLTVV.

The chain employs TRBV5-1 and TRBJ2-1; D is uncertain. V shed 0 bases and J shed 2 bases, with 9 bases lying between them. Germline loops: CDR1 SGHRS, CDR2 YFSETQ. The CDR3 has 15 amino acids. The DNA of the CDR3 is TGCGCCAGCAGCTTGGGGCCAGTTACCTACAATGAGCAGTTCTTC. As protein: CASSLGPVTYNEQFF.

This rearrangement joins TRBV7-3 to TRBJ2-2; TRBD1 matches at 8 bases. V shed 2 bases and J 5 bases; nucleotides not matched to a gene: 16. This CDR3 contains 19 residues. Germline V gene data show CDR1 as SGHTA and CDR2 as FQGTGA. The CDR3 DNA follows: TGTGCCAGCAGCTTAGATGTACGGAGGCAGGGGGCGAGTACCGGGGAGCTGTTTTTT. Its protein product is CASSLDVRRQGASTGELFF.

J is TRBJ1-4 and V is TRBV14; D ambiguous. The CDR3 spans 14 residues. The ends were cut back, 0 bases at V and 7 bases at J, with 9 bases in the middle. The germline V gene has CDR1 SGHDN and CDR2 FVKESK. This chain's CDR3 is CASSQDYEVEKLFF. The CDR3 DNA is TGTGCCAGCAGCCAAGATTATGAGGTTGAAAAACTGTTTTTT.

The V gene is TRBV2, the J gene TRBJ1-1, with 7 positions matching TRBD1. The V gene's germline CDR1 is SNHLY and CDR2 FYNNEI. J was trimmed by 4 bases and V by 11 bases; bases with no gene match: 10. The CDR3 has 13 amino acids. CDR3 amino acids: CAGIDRAGTEAFF. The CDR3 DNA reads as TGTGCCGGAATCGACAGGGCCGGCACTGAAGCTTTCTTT.

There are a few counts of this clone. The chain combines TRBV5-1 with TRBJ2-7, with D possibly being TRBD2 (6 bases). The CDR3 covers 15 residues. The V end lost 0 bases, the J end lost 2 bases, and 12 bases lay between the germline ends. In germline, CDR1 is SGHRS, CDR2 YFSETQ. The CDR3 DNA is TGCGCCAGCAGCTTGGCACGGGGGTTTACCTACGAGCAGTACTTC. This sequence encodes CASSLARGFTYEQYF.

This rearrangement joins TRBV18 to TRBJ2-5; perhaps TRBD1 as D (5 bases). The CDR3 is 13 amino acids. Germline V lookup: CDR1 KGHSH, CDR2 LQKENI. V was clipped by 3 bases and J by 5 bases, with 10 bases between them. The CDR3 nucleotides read TGTGCCAGCTCACCCGTGGGGCAGGAGACCCAGTACTTC. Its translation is CASSPVGQETQYF.

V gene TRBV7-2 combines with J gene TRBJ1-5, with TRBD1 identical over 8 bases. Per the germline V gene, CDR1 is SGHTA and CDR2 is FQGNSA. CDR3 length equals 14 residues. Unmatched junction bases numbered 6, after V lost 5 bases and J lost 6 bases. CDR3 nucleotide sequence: TGTGCCAGCAGCCTCACAGGGGGGGTTCAGCCCCAGCATTTT. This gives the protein CASSLTGGVQPQHF.

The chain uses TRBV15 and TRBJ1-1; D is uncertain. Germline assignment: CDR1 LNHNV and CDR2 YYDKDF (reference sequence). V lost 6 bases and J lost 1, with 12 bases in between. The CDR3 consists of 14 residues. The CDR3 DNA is TGTGCCACCAGGACCGCCGCGGCGAACACTGAAGCTTTCTTT. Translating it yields CATRTAAANTEAFF.

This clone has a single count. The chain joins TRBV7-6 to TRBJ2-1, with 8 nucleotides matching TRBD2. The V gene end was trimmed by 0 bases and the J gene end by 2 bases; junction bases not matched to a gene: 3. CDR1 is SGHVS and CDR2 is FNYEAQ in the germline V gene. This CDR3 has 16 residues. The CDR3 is CASSLAREAPYNEQFF. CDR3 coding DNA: TGTGCCAGCAGCTTAGCGCGGGAGGCCCCCTACAATGAGCAGTTCTTC.

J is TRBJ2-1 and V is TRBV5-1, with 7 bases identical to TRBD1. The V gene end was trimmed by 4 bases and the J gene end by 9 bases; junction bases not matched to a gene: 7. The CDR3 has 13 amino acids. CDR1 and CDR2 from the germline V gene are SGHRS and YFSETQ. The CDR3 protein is CASSRQGEGEQFF. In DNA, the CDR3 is TGCGCCAGCAGCAGACAGGGAGAGGGTGAGCAGTTCTTC.